This is a list of T cell receptor beta chains from one sample in a study of blood T cell repertoires in COVID-19. This table comes from immunoSEQ multiplex PCR, and its TCRdb copy is limited to in-frame clones, with some not included. Of tens of thousands of clones listed, around 83% are singletons. Input material: peripheral blood. These TCRs come from a man aged 25 to 45 with COVID-19, enrolled during active disease. CDR3s include the opening cysteine and the closing phenylalanine or tryptophan. The order of the fields is D gene, clone size, V gene, J gene, CDR3 protein, CDR3 DNA. The D gene is left open where the match is weak. Rows give clone size only sometimes, using once, few, many, or a class for an expanded clone.

D gene: NA
clone size: NA
V gene: TRBV6-6
J gene: TRBJ2-3
CDR3 protein: CASRRTDTQYF
CDR3 DNA: TGTGCCAGCAGGAGAACAGATACGCAGTATTTT

D gene: TRBD1
clone size: NA
V gene: TRBV29-1
J gene: TRBJ2-2
CDR3 protein: CSVRQGSTGELFF
CDR3 DNA: TGCAGCGTTAGACAGGGGAGCACCGGGGAGCTGTTTTTT

D gene: TRBD1
clone size: NA
V gene: TRBV2
J gene: TRBJ1-5
CDR3 protein: CASSDRDRGWYQPQHF
CDR3 DNA: TGTGCCAGCAGTGACCGGGACAGGGGGTGGTATCAGCCCCAGCATTTT

D gene: TRBD2
clone size: NA
V gene: TRBV15
J gene: TRBJ2-1
CDR3 protein: CATSGRTSGRDDSYNEQFF
CDR3 DNA: TGTGCCACCAGTGGAAGGACTAGCGGGAGGGATGACTCCTACAATGAGCAGTTCTTC

D gene: TRBD1
clone size: NA
V gene: TRBV6-5
J gene: TRBJ2-7
CDR3 protein: CASSSTGTGVVEQYF
CDR3 DNA: TGTGCCAGCAGTAGTACCGGGACAGGGGTCGTCGAGCAGTACTTC

D gene: NA
clone size: NA
V gene: TRBV30
J gene: TRBJ2-7
CDR3 protein: CAWSNSYEQYF
CDR3 DNA: TGTGCCTGGAGTAACAGTTACGAGCAGTACTTC

D gene: TRBD1
clone size: NA
V gene: TRBV28
J gene: TRBJ1-1
CDR3 protein: CAAQAGGLNTEAFF
CDR3 DNA: TGTGCCGCCCAAGCAGGGGGCCTGAACACTGAAGCTTTCTTT

D gene: NA
clone size: once
V gene: TRBV14
J gene: TRBJ1-6
CDR3 protein: CASSPYGNSPLHF
CDR3 DNA: TGTGCCAGCAGCCCATATGGCAATTCACCCCTCCACTTT

D gene: TRBD1
clone size: NA
V gene: TRBV30
J gene: TRBJ2-7
CDR3 protein: CAWSRQGHEQYF
CDR3 DNA: TGTGCCTGGAGTCGACAGGGCCACGAGCAGTACTTC

D gene: NA
clone size: few
V gene: TRBV29-1
J gene: TRBJ1-2
CDR3 protein: CSVVVRGGYTF
CDR3 DNA: TGCAGCGTTGTGGTAAGGGGCGGCTACACCTTC

D gene: TRBD1
clone size: once
V gene: TRBV5-8
J gene: TRBJ1-4
CDR3 protein: CASSLGTVTNEKLFF
CDR3 DNA: TGTGCCAGCAGCTTAGGGACAGTAACTAATGAAAAACTGTTTTTT

D gene: TRBD1
clone size: once
V gene: TRBV28
J gene: TRBJ1-1
CDR3 protein: CASSFGTANTEAFF
CDR3 DNA: TGTGCCAGCAGTTTCGGGACAGCGAACACTGAAGCTTTCTTT

D gene: NA
clone size: NA
V gene: TRBV7-9
J gene: TRBJ2-7
CDR3 protein: CASSPAGSYEQYF
CDR3 DNA: TGTGCCAGCAGCCCAGCAGGCTCCTACGAGCAGTACTTC

D gene: TRBD2
clone size: few
V gene: TRBV2
J gene: TRBJ2-7
CDR3 protein: CASIVPSGSVSYEQYF
CDR3 DNA: TGTGCCAGCATCGTACCTAGCGGGAGCGTTTCCTACGAGCAGTACTTC

D gene: TRBD2
clone size: once
V gene: TRBV27
J gene: TRBJ2-1
CDR3 protein: CASKPTSGPLDEQFF
CDR3 DNA: TGTGCCAGCAAGCCGACTAGCGGGCCTTTAGATGAGCAGTTCTTC

D gene: NA
clone size: NA
V gene: TRBV7-8
J gene: TRBJ2-3
CDR3 protein: CASTFTFQGTTDTQYF
CDR3 DNA: TGTGCCAGCACTTTCACATTCCAGGGTACAACAGATACGCAGTATTTT

D gene: NA
clone size: NA
V gene: TRBV7-2
J gene: TRBJ2-5
CDR3 protein: CASSWGEETQYF
CDR3 DNA: TGTGCCAGCAGCTGGGGGGAAGAGACCCAGTACTTC

D gene: TRBD2
clone size: NA
V gene: TRBV7-6
J gene: TRBJ2-1
CDR3 protein: CASSPGTSGSRSYNEQFF
CDR3 DNA: TGTGCCAGCAGCCCGGGGACTAGCGGGAGTAGGTCCTACAATGAGCAGTTCTTC

D gene: NA
clone size: NA
V gene: TRBV2
J gene: TRBJ1-6
CDR3 protein: CASRAVQGGSNSPLHF
CDR3 DNA: TGTGCCAGCAGGGCTGTCCAGGGAGGTTCTAATTCACCCCTCCACTTT

D gene: TRBD1
clone size: few
V gene: TRBV18
J gene: TRBJ1-6
CDR3 protein: CASSPGGQGGNSPLHF
CDR3 DNA: TGTGCCAGCTCACCCGGCGGACAGGGGGGAAATTCACCCCTCCACTTT

D gene: NA
clone size: NA
V gene: TRBV29-1
J gene: TRBJ1-5
CDR3 protein: CSVRTDSNQPQHF
CDR3 DNA: TGCAGCGTTAGAACAGATAGCAATCAGCCCCAGCATTTT

D gene: TRBD1
clone size: few
V gene: TRBV11-2
J gene: TRBJ2-7
CDR3 protein: CASSLRAGGIEEQYF
CDR3 DNA: TGTGCCAGCAGCTTACGAGCAGGGGGAATAGAAGAGCAGTACTTC

D gene: TRBD1
clone size: NA
V gene: TRBV27
J gene: TRBJ1-1
CDR3 protein: CASSGQGRTEAFF
CDR3 DNA: TGTGCCAGCAGTGGACAGGGACGTACTGAAGCTTTCTTT

D gene: NA
clone size: NA
V gene: TRBV24-1
J gene: TRBJ2-6
CDR3 protein: CATSDPPLRLGANVLTF
CDR3 DNA: TGTGCCACCAGTGATCCGCCTCTGAGGCTAGGGGCCAACGTCCTGACTTTC

D gene: TRBD2
clone size: NA
V gene: TRBV24-1
J gene: TRBJ2-1
CDR3 protein: CATSGASLAGTGNEQFF
CDR3 DNA: TGTGCCACCAGTGGGGCCTCTCTAGCGGGAACTGGCAATGAGCAGTTCTTC

D gene: NA
clone size: NA
V gene: TRBV9
J gene: TRBJ1-6
CDR3 protein: CASSVGGGTDSPLHF
CDR3 DNA: TGTGCCAGCAGCGTAGGAGGAGGGACGGATTCACCCCTCCACTTT

D gene: NA
clone size: NA
V gene: TRBV2
J gene: TRBJ1-2
CDR3 protein: CASSLRTAETF
CDR3 DNA: TGTGCCAGCAGCCTAAGAACTGCGGAAACCTTC

D gene: NA
clone size: few
V gene: TRBV7-2
J gene: TRBJ2-7
CDR3 protein: CASSLGWAGEQYF
CDR3 DNA: TGTGCCAGCAGCTTAGGGTGGGCGGGCGAGCAGTACTTC

D gene: TRBD1
clone size: NA
V gene: TRBV6-2/TRBV6-3
J gene: TRBJ2-3
CDR3 protein: CASSYRGQGLYTQYF
CDR3 DNA: TGTGCCAGCAGTTACAGGGGACAGGGGTTGTATACGCAGTATTTT

D gene: TRBD2
clone size: NA
V gene: TRBV6-5
J gene: TRBJ2-1
CDR3 protein: CASGSGLARNEQFF
CDR3 DNA: TGTGCCAGCGGGTCGGGACTAGCGAGGAATGAGCAGTTCTTC

D gene: TRBD1
clone size: NA
V gene: TRBV10-2
J gene: TRBJ1-1
CDR3 protein: CASRGQGKNTEAFF
CDR3 DNA: TGCGCCAGCAGGGGACAGGGGAAGAACACTGAAGCTTTCTTT

D gene: NA
clone size: NA
V gene: TRBV28
J gene: TRBJ1-5
CDR3 protein: CASSDQDSRYSNQPQHF
CDR3 DNA: TGTGCCAGCAGTGATCAGGACAGTCGGTACAGCAATCAGCCCCAGCATTTT

D gene: TRBD1
clone size: NA
V gene: TRBV3-1/TRBV3-2
J gene: TRBJ2-7
CDR3 protein: CASSPGDRGIFSYEQYF
CDR3 DNA: TGTGCCAGCAGCCCGGGGGACAGGGGAATTTTTTCCTACGAGCAGTACTTC

D gene: TRBD2
clone size: NA
V gene: TRBV4-3
J gene: TRBJ2-1
CDR3 protein: CASSQDPSGEEKFF
CDR3 DNA: TGCGCCAGCAGCCAAGATCCTAGCGGGGAAGAGAAATTCTTC

D gene: NA
clone size: NA
V gene: TRBV6-5
J gene: TRBJ1-5
CDR3 protein: CASSYSRQGSQPQHF
CDR3 DNA: TGTGCCAGCAGTTACTCGAGGCAGGGGAGTCAGCCCCAGCATTTT

D gene: NA
clone size: NA
V gene: TRBV6-5
J gene: TRBJ1-1
CDR3 protein: CASSSEMILNTEAFF
CDR3 DNA: TGTGCCAGCAGCTCCGAGATGATTTTGAACACTGAAGCTTTCTTT

D gene: TRBD1
clone size: NA
V gene: TRBV27
J gene: TRBJ2-1
CDR3 protein: CASSFFFRDRTYNEQFF
CDR3 DNA: TGTGCCAGCAGTTTCTTCTTCCGGGACAGGACCTACAATGAGCAGTTCTTC

D gene: TRBD2
clone size: few
V gene: TRBV6-4
J gene: TRBJ2-1
CDR3 protein: CASSDKAGEGNEQFF
CDR3 DNA: TGTGCCAGCAGTGACAAAGCGGGAGAAGGGAATGAGCAGTTCTTC

D gene: NA
clone size: NA
V gene: TRBV5-5
J gene: TRBJ1-2
CDR3 protein: CASSLAGDLNYGYTF
CDR3 DNA: TGTGCCAGCAGCTTGGCAGGGGATTTAAACTATGGCTACACCTTC

D gene: NA
clone size: NA
V gene: TRBV7-2
J gene: TRBJ1-2
CDR3 protein: CASSLGRETANYGYTF
CDR3 DNA: TGTGCCAGCAGCTTAGGTCGGGAAACAGCTAACTATGGCTACACCTTC

D gene: TRBD2
clone size: NA
V gene: TRBV6-5
J gene: TRBJ2-2
CDR3 protein: CASSYSREGTGELFF
CDR3 DNA: TGTGCCAGCAGTTACTCACGGGAGGGTACCGGGGAGCTGTTTTTT

D gene: NA
clone size: NA
V gene: TRBV11-2
J gene: TRBJ2-5
CDR3 protein: CASSSLVGAGETQYF
CDR3 DNA: TGTGCCAGCAGCTCCCTAGTGGGGGCAGGGGAGACCCAGTACTTC

D gene: NA
clone size: once
V gene: TRBV28
J gene: TRBJ1-1
CDR3 protein: CASSQSGFDAFF
CDR3 DNA: TGTGCCAGCAGCCAATCGGGGTTTGACGCTTTCTTT

D gene: TRBD1
clone size: NA
V gene: TRBV24-1
J gene: TRBJ1-2
CDR3 protein: CATSNQGAPYGYTF
CDR3 DNA: TGTGCCACCAGTAACCAGGGGGCCCCCTATGGCTACACCTTC

D gene: TRBD2
clone size: NA
V gene: TRBV5-8
J gene: TRBJ2-7
CDR3 protein: CASSQLAGPNF
CDR3 DNA: TGTGCCAGCAGCCAACTAGCGGGACCCAACTTC

D gene: NA
clone size: NA
V gene: TRBV28
J gene: TRBJ1-5
CDR3 protein: CAGYTGNQPQHF
CDR3 DNA: TGTGCCGGGTACACGGGTAATCAGCCCCAGCATTTT

D gene: NA
clone size: NA
V gene: TRBV5-1
J gene: TRBJ1-6
CDR3 protein: CASSFAAGASPLHF
CDR3 DNA: TGCGCCAGCAGCTTCGCGGCAGGGGCCTCACCCCTCCACTTT

D gene: NA
clone size: NA
V gene: TRBV20-1
J gene: TRBJ2-3
CDR3 protein: CSARSAYTQYF
CDR3 DNA: TGCAGTGCTAGGTCCGCGTATACGCAGTATTTT

D gene: NA
clone size: NA
V gene: TRBV7-9
J gene: TRBJ1-4
CDR3 protein: CASRPDEGGNEKLFF
CDR3 DNA: TGTGCCAGCAGACCTGACGAAGGAGGTAATGAAAAACTGTTTTTT

D gene: NA
clone size: NA
V gene: TRBV7-2
J gene: TRBJ2-1
CDR3 protein: CASSSAGNEQFF
CDR3 DNA: TGTGCCAGCAGCAGCGCAGGGAATGAGCAGTTCTTC

D gene: NA
clone size: NA
V gene: TRBV4-1
J gene: TRBJ2-7
CDR3 protein: CASSQELMGHEQYF
CDR3 DNA: TGCGCCAGCAGCCAAGAGTTGATGGGGCACGAGCAGTACTTC

D gene: TRBD1
clone size: NA
V gene: TRBV28
J gene: TRBJ1-2
CDR3 protein: CASRPQGAGGYTF
CDR3 DNA: TGTGCCAGCAGACCACAGGGGGCGGGAGGCTACACCTTC

D gene: NA
clone size: NA
V gene: TRBV15
J gene: TRBJ2-1
CDR3 protein: CATSRDLPSYNEQFF
CDR3 DNA: TGTGCCACCAGCAGAGATCTTCCCTCCTACAATGAGCAGTTCTTC

D gene: NA
clone size: NA
V gene: TRBV30
J gene: TRBJ1-5
CDR3 protein: CAWSVARGYSNQPQHF
CDR3 DNA: TGTGCCTGGAGTGTAGCTAGGGGATATAGCAATCAGCCCCAGCATTTT

D gene: NA
clone size: NA
V gene: TRBV15
J gene: TRBJ1-1
CDR3 protein: CATSEGGPTEAFF
CDR3 DNA: TGTGCCACCAGCGAAGGGGGTCCCACTGAAGCTTTCTTT

D gene: NA
clone size: NA
V gene: TRBV2
J gene: TRBJ2-7
CDR3 protein: CASSDFSVYEQYF
CDR3 DNA: TGTGCCAGCAGTGATTTTTCGGTCTACGAGCAGTACTTC

D gene: NA
clone size: NA
V gene: TRBV11-2
J gene: TRBJ2-3
CDR3 protein: CASSTGDTQYF
CDR3 DNA: TGTGCCAGCAGCACGGGAGATACGCAGTATTTT

D gene: NA
clone size: NA
V gene: TRBV3-1/TRBV3-2
J gene: TRBJ1-1
CDR3 protein: CASSQGRGTEAFF
CDR3 DNA: TGTGCCAGCAGTCAAGGAAGGGGAACCGAAGCTTTCTTT